The 9 T cell receptor beta chains below all came from one sample that was sequenced in a study of T cell responses to AZD1222 COVID-19 vaccine. Sequencing was performed with immunoSEQ multiplex PCR; in TCRdb, only in-frame clones are kept and a portion is missing. The sample has over 75,000 clones, approximately 83% seen once; the top ten hold around 3.5%. The sequences come from peripheral blood, collected 28 days after the second AZD1222 dose. These receptor sequences come from an adult who received the AZD1222 COVID-19 vaccine.

The chain employs TRBV27 and TRBJ1-2; 8 nucleotides align to TRBD1. Germline V gene sequence: CDR1 MNHEY, CDR2 SMNVEV (reference sequence). The CDR3 is 13 amino acids. Trimming at V came to 6 bases and at J to 4 bases, leaving 4 bases not matched to a gene. CDR3 sequence (DNA): TGTGCCAGCAGCTCGACAGGGGTCTATGGCTACACCTTC. It codes for CASSSTGVYGYTF.

The chain is built from TRBV9 and TRBJ2-5; D gene ambiguous. Per germline, CDR1 SGDLS and CDR2 YYNGEE. The CDR3 spans 15 residues. V lost 0 bases to trimming and J lost 2 bases, with 11 bases between them. CDR3 protein: CASSVGGPPQETQYF. CDR3 DNA: TGTGCCAGCAGCGTAGGAGGACCCCCTCAAGAGACCCAGTACTTC.

This rearrangement joins TRBV20-1 to TRBJ2-3, with 12 nucleotides matching TRBD2. This CDR3 contains 16 residues. Germline CDR1 DFQATT, CDR2 SNEGSKA (reference sequence). The V segment lost 3 bases and the J segment 1 base; nucleotides outside the gene matches: 5. In nucleotides, the CDR3 is TGCAGTGCTAGTCCTAGCGGGAGGGGGGGCACAGATACGCAGTATTTT. Translating it yields CSASPSGRGGTDTQYF.

J is TRBJ1-4 and V is TRBV27; no clear D gene. The germline V gene encodes CDR1 MNHEY and CDR2 SMNVEV (reference sequence). The CDR3 covers 15 residues. The V end lost 5 bases, the J end lost 6 bases, and 16 bases lay between the germline ends. CDR3 protein: CASSGTGGWDEKLFF. CDR3 DNA sequence: TGTGCCAGCAGTGGAACGGGTGGGTGGGATGAAAAACTGTTTTTT.

A few counts support this clone. This CDR3 reads CASSQQQGNGNQPQHF. The CDR3 coding sequence is TGTGCCAGCAGTCAACAACAGGGGAACGGTAATCAGCCCCAGCATTTT. The gene calls are TRBV28 and TRBJ1-5, with 7 bases that match TRBD1. Germline loops: CDR1 MDHEN, CDR2 SYDVKM. Trimming cost V 5 bases and J 4 bases; bases outside gene matches: 11. This CDR3 contains 16 residues. Looking up the rest from reference TRBV28 and TRBJ1-5 gives the full variable domain: DVKVTQSSRYLVKRTGEKVFLECVQDMDHENMFWYRQDPGLGLRLIYFSYDVKMKEKGDIPEGYSVSREKKERFSLILESASTNQTSMYLCASSQQQGNGNQPQHFGDGTRLSIL.

The gene calls are TRBV25-1 and TRBJ2-7, with 9 positions matching TRBD1. In germline, CDR1 is MGHDK, CDR2 SYGVNS. The CDR3 is 14 amino acids. J was trimmed by 5 bases and V by 5 bases; bases with no gene match: 7. CDR3: CASSIRQGGDEQYF. In DNA, the CDR3 is TGTGCCAGCAGTATACGACAGGGGGGCGACGAGCAGTACTTC.

The chain carries TRBV6-1 and TRBJ2-1; D remains unclear. The CDR3 covers 12 residues. Germline CDR1 reads MNHNS; CDR2 reads SASEGT. V dropped 1 base and J dropped 4 bases, with 2 bases sitting between them. Written as DNA, the CDR3 is TGTGCCAGCAGTGAAGGGTACAATGAGCAGTTCTTC. This gives the protein CASSEGYNEQFF.

The rearrangement joins TRBV30 to TRBJ1-1; the D is unclear. The CDR3 totals 13 residues. The V gene lost 3 bases and the J gene lost 0 bases, with 8 bases spanning the gap. The germline CDR1 and CDR2 sequences are GTSNPN and SVGIG (reference sequence). The chain's CDR3 is CAWRGQLNTEAFF. The CDR3 DNA reads TGTGCCTGGAGGGGTCAGTTGAACACTGAAGCTTTCTTT.

CDR3 sequence reads: CASSLRSSGPHTF. CDR3 coding DNA: TGTGCCAGCAGTTTACGGTCCTCAGGGCCCCACACCTTC. The chain has TRBV12-3 or TRBV12-4 and TRBJ1-2, with a possible D match to TRBD1 (5 bases). V lost 2 bases and J lost 12, with 16 bases in between. CDR3 length equals 13 residues.